This TCR beta chain originates from a study of blood T cell repertoires in COVID-19. Trimming took 5 bases from V and 7 from J; bases not matched to a gene: 12. From germline, CDR1 is SGHTA and CDR2 FQGNSA. The CDR3 contains 16 residues. Measured with immunoSEQ multiplex PCR; TCRdb has only the in-frame clones, and not every one. Of nearly 300,000 clones listed, under 90% are singletons. The chain recombines TRBV7-2 with TRBJ2-7; 12 bases agree with TRBD2. The sample taken for sequencing was PBMCs or T cells enriched from blood (not recorded which). The TCR originated in a woman in her forties or fifties who had been exposed to COVID-19. CDR3: CASSVVLAGGRGEQYF. The DNA for the CDR3 is TGTGCCAGCAGCGTCGTACTAGCGGGGGGCCGTGGAGAGCAGTACTTC.